These 8 T cell receptor beta chains came from one sample sequenced in a study of CD8 T cells in ankylosing spondylitis. Study results and caveats: There was a TCR beta motif, made of roughly eight highly homologous variants, that appeared characteristic of ankylosing spondylitis blood.

TCRdb fed the 5' RACE reads into MiXCR, producing one record per CDR3 protein. The table records a few hundred thousand distinct CDR3 sequences, more than 20% of them present only once. What these receptors recognize is not known. The sample comprised blood, either unsorted or a sorted T cell fraction (not recorded which). Source of these receptors: a male donor with ankylosing spondylitis.

This chain joins TRBV12-5 and TRBJ2-5, with TRBD2 matching 10 bases. Per the germline V gene, CDR1 is LGHNT and CDR2 is FRNRAP. The CDR3 runs 17 residues. With V trimmed by 6 bases and J by 4 bases, 14 bases remained unmatched. CDR3 region: CASGKQREGLGRETQYF. CDR3 coding DNA: TGTGCTAGTGGAAAACAGCGGGAGGGGCTGGGAAGAGAGACCCAGTACTTC.

The gene calls are TRBV20-1 and TRBJ2-3; D is perhaps TRBD2 (6 bases). Germline V gene lookup returns CDR1 DFQATT and CDR2 SNEGSKA (reference sequence). CDR3 length: 15 residues. V was pared by 6 bases and J by 2 bases, with 18 bases between. The CDR3 bases are TGCAGTGCAGAGGCGACTAGACGCTTCACAGATACGCAGTATTTT. Translating it yields CSAEATRRFTDTQYF.

This clonotype was detected only a few times. The chain carries TRBV12-3 or TRBV12-4 and TRBJ1-5, with D maybe TRBD1 (5 bases). Trimming pared 8 bases from V and 0 bases from J, leaving 11 bases between. There are 14 residues in the CDR3. CDR3 coding DNA: TGTGCCAGCGGGGAACAGGATAGCAATCAGCCCCAGCATTTT. Translating it yields CASGEQDSNQPQHF.

V is TRBV12-3 or TRBV12-4 and J is TRBJ1-2; the match to TRBD1 covers 10 bases. Trimming cost V 6 bases and J 4 bases; bases outside gene matches: 5. CDR3 length equals 14 residues. CDR3 protein: CASRGTGASYGYTF. The CDR3 nucleotides are TGTGCCAGCAGGGGGACAGGGGCGTCCTATGGCTACACCTTC.

Of note for this clonotype: A junction boundary mismatches the germline segment, possibly from a read error. The chain recombines TRBV20-1 with TRBJ2-1; 11 bases match TRBD2. There are 14 residues in the CDR3. CDR1 and CDR2 (germline): DFQATT, SNEGSKA (reference sequence). The CDR3 region has the DNA TGCAGAGCTAGCGGGAGGACCTCTTACAATGAGCAGTTCTTC. Protein: CRASGRTSYNEQFF.

The rearrangement uses TRBV6-5 and TRBJ1-5; 8 positions agree with TRBD1. The V segment lost 4 bases and the J segment 2 bases; nucleotides outside the gene matches: 13. CDR3 size: 18 residues. CDR1 and CDR2 (germline): MNHEY, SVGAGI. The CDR3 is CASSSYYRVGQGNQPQHF. CDR3 nucleotides: TGTGCCAGCAGTTCGTACTACCGGGTGGGACAGGGCAATCAGCCCCAGCATTTT.

The rearrangement links TRBV14 to TRBJ2-7; D is ambiguous. Germline values: CDR1 SGHDN, CDR2 FVKESK. Deletions cut 4 bases from V and 4 bases from J, with 11 bases between. The CDR3 totals 13 residues. The CDR3 sequence: CASSRDARYEQYF. The DNA for the CDR3 is TGTGCCAGCAGCCGCGATGCACGGTACGAGCAGTACTTC.

On this clonotype: Germline and junction disagree at one end, which may indicate a read error. The chain couples TRBV10-3 to TRBJ2-7; D is perhaps TRBD2 (7 bases). Germline V lookup: CDR1 ENHRY, CDR2 SYGVKD. CDR3 length equals 14 residues. DNA of the CDR3: TGTACCATCAGTGGGGGGGGCCGCTCCTACGAGCAGTACTTC. It translates to CTISGGGRSYEQYF.